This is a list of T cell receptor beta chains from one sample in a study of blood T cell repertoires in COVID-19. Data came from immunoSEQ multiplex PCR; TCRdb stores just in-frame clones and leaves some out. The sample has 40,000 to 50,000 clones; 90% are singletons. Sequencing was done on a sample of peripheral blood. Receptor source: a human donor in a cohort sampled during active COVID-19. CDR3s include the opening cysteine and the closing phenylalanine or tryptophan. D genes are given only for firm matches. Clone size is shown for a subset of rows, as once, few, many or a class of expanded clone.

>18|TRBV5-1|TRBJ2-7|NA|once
TGCGCCAGCAGCCTCGCGGGGACGTTTCCCCCTGGACCCTACGAGCAGTACTTC
CASSLAGTFPPGPYEQYF
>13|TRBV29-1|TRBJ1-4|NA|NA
TGCAGCGTTGAGTATAGGGGGGGCGAAAAACTGTTTTTT
CSVEYRGGEKLFF
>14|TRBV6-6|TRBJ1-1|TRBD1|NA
TGTGCCAGCAGTGGGACAGGGAGAAGGACTGAAGCTTTCTTT
CASSGTGRRTEAFF
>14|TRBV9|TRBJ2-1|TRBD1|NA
TGTGCCAGCAACCCGACAGGGGAAAGGATAGGGCAGTTCTTC
CASNPTGERIGQFF
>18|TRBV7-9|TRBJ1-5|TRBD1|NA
TGTGCCAGCAGCCCTATAGGGGGACAGGACATTAGCAATCAGCCCCAGCATTTT
CASSPIGGQDISNQPQHF
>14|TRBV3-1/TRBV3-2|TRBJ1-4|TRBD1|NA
TGTGCCAGCAGCCTCGGTGGACAGGAGAGAAAACTGTTTTTT
CASSLGGQERKLFF
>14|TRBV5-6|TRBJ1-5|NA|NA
TGTGCCAGCAGCTTGGGGACAGGCAATCAGCCCCAGCATTTT
CASSLGTGNQPQHF
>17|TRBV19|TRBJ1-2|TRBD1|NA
TGTGCCAGTAGTATTCGAGGACAGGGGCCTGCTAACTATGGCTACACCTTC
CASSIRGQGPANYGYTF
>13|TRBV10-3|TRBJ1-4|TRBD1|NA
TGTGCCATCGCAGGGGGCGCAAGGGAAAAACTGTTTTTT
CAIAGGAREKLFF
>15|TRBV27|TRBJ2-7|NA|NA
TGTGCCAGCAGTCCCGGGGCGGGGATGGTTAACGAGCAGTACTTC
CASSPGAGMVNEQYF
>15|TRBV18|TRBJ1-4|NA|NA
TGTGCCAGCTCACTCTCGGCGGTGGGTTCTGAAAAACTGTTTTTT
CASSLSAVGSEKLFF
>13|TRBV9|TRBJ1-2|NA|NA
TGTGCCAGCAGATTCGGGGATAACTATGGCTACACCTTC
CASRFGDNYGYTF
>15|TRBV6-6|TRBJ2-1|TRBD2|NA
TGTGCCAGCAGCCGGGGACTAGCGGGAGGCAATGAGCAGTTCTTC
CASSRGLAGGNEQFF
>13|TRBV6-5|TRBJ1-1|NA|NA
TGTGCCAGCAGTAAAACAGTAAACACTGAAGCTTTCTTT
CASSKTVNTEAFF
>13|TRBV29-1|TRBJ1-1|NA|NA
TGCAGCGTTGAAGTAGACAGGTATACTGAAGCTTTCTTT
CSVEVDRYTEAFF
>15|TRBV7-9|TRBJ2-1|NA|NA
TGTGCCAGCAGCGTAGTCTGGGCAGGCGTGAAAGAGCAGTTCTTC
CASSVVWAGVKEQFF
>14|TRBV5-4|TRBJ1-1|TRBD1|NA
TGTGCCAGCAGCTTGAGGGACAGGGTTACTGAAGCTTTCTTT
CASSLRDRVTEAFF
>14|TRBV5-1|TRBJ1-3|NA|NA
TGCGCCAGCAGCTTGACAGAAAGGAGAAACACCATATATTTT
CASSLTERRNTIYF
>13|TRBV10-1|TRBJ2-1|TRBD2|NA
TGCGCCAGTAGCGGGCGCTCCTACAATGAGCAGTTCTTC
CASSGRSYNEQFF
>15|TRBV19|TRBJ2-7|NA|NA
TGTGCCAGTAGTATGACCGAGGACAGCTCCTACGAGCAGTACTTC
CASSMTEDSSYEQYF
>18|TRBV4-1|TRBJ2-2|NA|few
TGCGCCAGCAGCCAAGATTACTTAGGCCGGGCGAACACCGGGGAGCTGTTTTTT
CASSQDYLGRANTGELFF
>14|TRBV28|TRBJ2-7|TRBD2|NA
TGTGCCAGCAGACCGGGACTAGCGTACGACGAGCAGTACTTC
CASRPGLAYDEQYF
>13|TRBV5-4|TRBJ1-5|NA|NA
TGTGCCAGCAGCTTAATGGAGAATCAGCCCCAGCATTTT
CASSLMENQPQHF
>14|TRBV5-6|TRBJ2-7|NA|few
TGTGCCAGCAGCTTGGACCGCGGGTCCTACGAGCAGTACTTC
CASSLDRGSYEQYF
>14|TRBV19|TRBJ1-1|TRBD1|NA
TGTGCCAGTTTTAAAGGGGGCGCGGCCACTGAAGCTTTCTTT
CASFKGGAATEAFF
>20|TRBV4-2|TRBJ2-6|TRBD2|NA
TGTGCCAGCAGCCTAAGACTAGCGGGAGGGTTGGTATCTGGGGCCAACGTCCTGACTTTC
CASSLRLAGGLVSGANVLTF